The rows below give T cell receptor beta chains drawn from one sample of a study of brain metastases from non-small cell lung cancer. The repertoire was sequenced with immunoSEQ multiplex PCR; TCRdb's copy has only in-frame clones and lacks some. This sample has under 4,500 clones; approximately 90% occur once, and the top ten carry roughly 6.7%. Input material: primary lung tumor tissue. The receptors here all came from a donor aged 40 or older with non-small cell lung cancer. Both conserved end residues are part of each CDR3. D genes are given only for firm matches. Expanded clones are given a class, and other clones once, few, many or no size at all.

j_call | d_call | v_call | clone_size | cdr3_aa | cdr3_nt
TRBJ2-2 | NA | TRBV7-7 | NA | CASSLDLNRAGELFF | TGTGCTAGCAGCCTGGACCTTAACAGGGCCGGGGAGCTGTTTTTT
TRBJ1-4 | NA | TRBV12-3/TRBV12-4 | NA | CASSLWLGEKLFF | TGTGCCAGCAGTTTGTGGCTAGGAGAAAAACTGTTTTTT
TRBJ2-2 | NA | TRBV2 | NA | CASNLDSNTGELFF | TGTGCCAGCAACCTGGACTCGAACACCGGGGAGCTGTTTTTT
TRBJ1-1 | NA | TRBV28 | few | CASSFEGSRNTEAFF | TGTGCCAGCAGTTTTGAAGGGTCCAGGAACACTGAAGCTTTCTTT
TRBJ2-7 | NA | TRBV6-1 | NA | CASSERLANSYEQYF | TGTGCCAGCAGTGAACGCCTAGCGAACTCCTACGAGCAGTACTTC
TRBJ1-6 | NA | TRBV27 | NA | CASSLNGRNSPLHF | TGTGCCAGCAGTTTAAACGGTCGGAATTCACCCCTCCACTTT
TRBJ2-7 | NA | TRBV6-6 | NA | CASSRTPLSGLYEQYF | TGTGCCAGCAGCCGGACCCCACTTTCGGGTCTCTACGAGCAGTACTTC
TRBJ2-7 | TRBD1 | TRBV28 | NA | CASGTTGDSEQYF | TGTGCCAGCGGAACCACAGGGGATAGCGAGCAGTACTTC
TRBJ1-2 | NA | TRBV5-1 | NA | CASSPTVNYGYTF | TGCGCCAGCAGCCCGACAGTCAACTATGGCTACACCTTC
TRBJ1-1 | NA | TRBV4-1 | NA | CASSQGGETEAFF | TGCGCCAGCAGCCAGGGGGGAGAGACTGAAGCTTTCTTT
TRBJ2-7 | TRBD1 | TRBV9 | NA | CASSVGYGGQGYEQYF | TGTGCCAGCAGCGTAGGGTATGGGGGACAGGGTTACGAGCAGTACTTC
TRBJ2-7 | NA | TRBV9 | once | CASSVDVGPEQYF | TGTGCCAGCAGCGTAGATGTAGGGCCCGAGCAGTACTTC
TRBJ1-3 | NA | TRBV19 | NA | CASQREAGNTIYF | TGTGCCAGTCAAAGGGAGGCTGGAAACACCATATATTTT
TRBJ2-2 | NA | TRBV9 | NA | CASSVGQGTGELFF | TGTGCCAGCAGCGTAGGGCAGGGAACCGGGGAGCTGTTTTTT
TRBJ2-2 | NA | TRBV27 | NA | CASSLGGGELFF | TGTGCCAGCAGTTTAGGCGGCGGGGAGCTGTTTTTT